These T cell receptor beta chains were read from a single sample in a study of T cells in Graves' hyperthyroidism and ophthalmopathy. From the multiplex PCR reads, TCRdb called clonotypes with MiXCR, one entry per CDR3 protein. The table includes under 600,000 distinct CDR3 sequences, more than 15% detected once. The sample was blood. These receptors came from a middle-aged woman with Graves' ophthalmopathy. Both conserved end residues are part of each CDR3. Each record gives: clone size, V gene, J gene, D gene, CDR3 protein, CDR3 DNA. D genes are given only for firm matches. Rows may omit the clone size; those that give it use once, few, many or a size class.

clone_size: NA
v_call: TRBV7-2
j_call: TRBJ2-1
d_call: NA
cdr3_aa: CASIVGSGNPNEQFF
cdr3_nt: TGTGCCAGCATCGTCGGTAGCGGTAATCCGAATGAGCAGTTCTTC

clone_size: few
v_call: TRBV14
j_call: TRBJ2-7
d_call: TRBD1
cdr3_aa: CASSQEFWGTARYEQYF
cdr3_nt: TGTGCCAGCAGCCAGGAATTCTGGGGGACAGCAAGATACGAGCAGTACTTC

clone_size: many
v_call: TRBV5-1
j_call: TRBJ2-1
d_call: NA
cdr3_aa: CASSLIPPTGAYNEQFF
cdr3_nt: TGCGCCAGCAGCTTAATCCCACCGACAGGAGCTTACAATGAGCAGTTCTTC

clone_size: few
v_call: TRBV28
j_call: TRBJ1-2
d_call: NA
cdr3_aa: CASRPQGRQGYTF
cdr3_nt: TGTGCCAGCAGACCTCAGGGGCGACAGGGCTACACCTTC

clone_size: many
v_call: TRBV12-3/TRBV12-4
j_call: TRBJ1-1
d_call: TRBD1
cdr3_aa: CASSEGGARGTEAFF
cdr3_nt: TGTGCCAGCAGTGAAGGGGGCGCACGGGGCACTGAAGCTTTCTTT

clone_size: NA
v_call: TRBV6-1
j_call: TRBJ1-4
d_call: NA
cdr3_aa: CASSGRAHEKLFF
cdr3_nt: TGTGCCAGCAGTGGGAGGGCACACGAAAAACTGTTTTTT

clone_size: many
v_call: TRBV5-6
j_call: TRBJ1-3
d_call: NA
cdr3_aa: CASSYGNTIYF
cdr3_nt: TGTGCCAGCAGCTATGGAAACACCATATATTTT

clone_size: many
v_call: TRBV20-1
j_call: TRBJ2-7
d_call: NA
cdr3_aa: CSARGELGHEQYF
cdr3_nt: TGCAGTGCTAGGGGGGAGCTGGGCCACGAGCAGTACTTC

clone_size: many
v_call: TRBV5-1
j_call: TRBJ1-2
d_call: TRBD1
cdr3_aa: CASSLGQGNGYTF
cdr3_nt: TGTGCCAGCAGCCTCGGACAGGGGAATGGCTACACCTTC

clone_size: few
v_call: TRBV3-1
j_call: TRBJ1-5
d_call: NA
cdr3_aa: CASSPTTGQPQHF
cdr3_nt: TGTGCCAGCAGCCCCACCACAGGGCAGCCCCAGCATTTT

clone_size: many
v_call: TRBV3-1
j_call: TRBJ2-1
d_call: NA
cdr3_aa: CASSQDPGPSPVDSSDEQFF
cdr3_nt: TGTGCCAGCAGCCAAGACCCGGGTCCCTCCCCCGTTGACAGTTCCGATGAGCAGTTCTTC

clone_size: NA
v_call: TRBV7-2
j_call: TRBJ2-5
d_call: NA
cdr3_aa: CASSVPWETQYF
cdr3_nt: TGTGCCAGCAGCGTCCCCTGGGAGACCCAGTACTTC

clone_size: many
v_call: TRBV12-3/TRBV12-4
j_call: TRBJ2-3
d_call: NA
cdr3_aa: CASSWTHYTDTQYF
cdr3_nt: TGTGCCAGCAGTTGGACCCACTACACAGATACGCAGTATTTT